A single sample gave rise to the 19 T cell receptor beta chains below, sequenced in a study of T-cell reconstitution after alpha-beta-depleted transplantation in children. Molecular barcoding with unique molecular identifiers was used for the TCRbeta library. Each CDR3 protein gets one entry after TCRdb re-called the PCR reads with MiXCR. This sample carries about 60,000 distinct CDR3 sequences, approximately 46% of them seen once, and the ten largest clones take 98%. Source: PBMCs, mostly from graft donor cells, taken 360 days after TCRalphabeta/CD19-depleted stem cell transplant. Receptors originate from a male patient between 5 and 17 years old who had a stem cell transplant for acute lymphoblastic leukemia, so the T cells may come from the graft donor.

This clonotype has more than one count but fewer than ten. The chain joins TRBV2 to TRBJ2-7, with D tentatively TRBD2 (5 bases). V was cut by 6 bases and J by 2 bases, with 14 bases left in between. From germline, CDR1 is SNHLY and CDR2 FYNNEI. This CDR3 has 14 residues. CDR3 nucleotide sequence: TGTGCCAGCAGCCGAGGACTGGGGACCTACGAGCAGTACTTC. It yields the protein CASSRGLGTYEQYF.

This clonotype was picked up many times. The rearrangement joins TRBV7-2 to TRBJ1-1; D is perhaps TRBD1 (5 bases). Between the trimmed V and J ends, which lost 1 base and 1 base, there was a span of 10 bases. The CDR3 runs 15 residues. Germline V gene data show CDR1 as SGHTA and CDR2 as FQGNSA. This CDR3 reads CASSLVVGGNTEAFF. DNA of the CDR3: TGTGCCAGCAGCTTAGTCGTTGGGGGGAACACTGAAGCTTTCTTT.

The V call is TRBV5-1, the J call TRBJ2-3; 9 bases are a match to TRBD1. The V gene's germline CDR1 is SGHRS and CDR2 YFSETQ. The CDR3 is 17 residues long. V lost 3 bases to trimming and J lost 4 bases; unmatched junction nucleotides: 12. This CDR3 is CASSSGGRGTGPDTQYF. The DNA of the CDR3 is TGCGCCAGCAGCTCTGGTGGTAGGGGGACAGGGCCAGATACGCAGTATTTT.

The table lists this clonotype with a few counts. This chain links TRBV7-9 with TRBJ2-7; D call uncertain. From germline, CDR1 is SEHNR and CDR2 FQNEAQ (reference sequence). Between the trimmed V and J ends, which lost 5 bases and 2 bases, there was a span of 4 bases. The length of the CDR3 is 11 residues. The CDR3 DNA is TGTGCCAGCAGCGGTACCTACGAGCAGTACTTC. Translation: CASSGTYEQYF.

In its sample, this clonotype was seen a few times. This sequence joins TRBV9 and TRBJ2-5, with D tentatively TRBD1 or TRBD2 (5 bases each). Per germline, CDR1 SGDLS and CDR2 YYNGEE. V lost 4 bases and J lost 4, with 17 bases in between. The CDR3 runs to 15 residues. The CDR3 DNA reads as TGTGCCAGCAGCCTACTGACTGGGGGTCTAGAGACCCAGTACTTC. Its protein product is CASSLLTGGLETQYF. The whole variable domain, filled in from reference TRBV9 and TRBJ2-5, reads DSGVTQTPKHLITATGQRVTLRCSPRSGDLSVYWYQQSLDQGLQFLIQYYNGEERAKGNILERFSAQQFPDLHSELNLSSLELGDSALYFCASSLLTGGLETQYFGPGTRLLVL.

This clonotype was recorded a few times. V usage is TRBV7-2 and J usage is TRBJ2-6; D is undetermined. The CDR3 sequence is 12 residues long. Trimming left V 1 base short and J 9 bases short, with 4 bases between. The germline V gene encodes CDR1 SGHTA and CDR2 FQGNSA. CDR3 nucleotide sequence: TGTGCCAGCAGCTTAGTGGGCAACGTCCTGACTTTC. Its translation is CASSLVGNVLTF.

The chain recombines TRBV5-1 with TRBJ2-2, with D maybe TRBD2 (5 bases). V was trimmed by 7 bases and J by 3 bases, leaving 13 bases between them. From germline, CDR1 is SGHRS and CDR2 YFSETQ. CDR3 size: 14 residues. The DNA of the CDR3 is TGCGCCAGCGAATTCGGGGTAGACACCGGGGAGCTGTTTTTT. The encoded protein is CASEFGVDTGELFF.

The V call is TRBV7-4, the J call TRBJ2-1; D remains ambiguous. Germline loops: CDR1 SGHVT, CDR2 SQSDAQ. The CDR3 is 14 residues long. V was clipped by 1 base and J by 2 bases, with 6 bases between them. In DNA, the CDR3 is TGTGCCAGCAGCTTAGACCCGACCTACAATGAGCAGTTCTTC. Protein product: CASSLDPTYNEQFF.

The chain recombines TRBV20-1 with TRBJ2-2, with 9 nucleotides matching TRBD1. Losses at the gene ends were 6 bases for V and 0 bases for J; bases not matched to a gene: 14. The CDR3 runs 18 residues. CDR1 is DFQATT, CDR2 SNEGSKA, per germline (reference sequence). The CDR3 DNA sequence: TGCAGTGCCACTCTTCTGGGACAGGGACTCTCGAACACCGGGGAGCTGTTTTTT. As protein: CSATLLGQGLSNTGELFF.

This clonotype was counted only a few times. This chain connects TRBV5-1 to TRBJ2-2; tentative D call: TRBD1 (6 bases). Germline V gene sequence: CDR1 SGHRS, CDR2 YFSETQ. The germline V and J ends were trimmed by 1 base and 1 base, with 11 bases remaining between them. This CDR3 has 16 amino acids. The CDR3 DNA is TGCGCCAGCAGCTTGATCGGACAGCAGAACACCGGGGAGCTGTTTTTT. It translates to CASSLIGQQNTGELFF.

The sample holds one count of this clonotype. The rearrangement links TRBV29-1 to TRBJ2-5; the D is unclear. Looked up from germline, CDR1 is SQVTM and CDR2 is ANQGSEA. The germline V and J ends were trimmed by 1 base and 3 bases, with 12 bases remaining between them. The CDR3 consists of 14 residues. CDR3 sequence reads: CSVEGLVGKETQYF. CDR3 in DNA: TGCAGCGTTGAAGGGCTAGTAGGGAAAGAGACCCAGTACTTC.

This clonotype was seen a handful of times. The genes are TRBV18 and TRBJ2-7; D remains ambiguous. The CDR3 runs 12 residues. Germline-derived CDR1 and CDR2 are KGHSH and LQKENI. The V gene lost 5 bases and the J gene lost 1 base, with 6 bases spanning the gap. The CDR3: CASSSNSYEQYF. The CDR3 nucleotides are TGTGCCAGCTCATCTAATTCCTACGAGCAGTACTTC.

CDR3 nucleotides: TGTGCCAGCAGTTATCGTGGGAGCTCCTACGAGCAGTACTTC. It specifies CASSYRGSSYEQYF. J is TRBJ2-7 and V is TRBV12-3 or TRBV12-4; TRBD2 might be the D (5 bases). V shed 4 bases and J shed 0 bases, with 10 bases lying between them. CDR3 length: 14 residues.

DNA for the CDR3: TGCAGTGCTCGAGGACAGGGGGTCTACGAGCAGTACTTC. This sequence encodes CSARGQGVYEQYF. The gene calls are TRBV20-1 and TRBJ2-7; 10 positions agree with TRBD1. The CDR3 is 13 amino acids. Trimming took 5 bases from V and 3 from J; bases not matched to a gene: 4. In germline, CDR1 is DFQATT, CDR2 SNEGSKA (reference sequence).

This clonotype was observed a handful of times. This sequence joins TRBV4-3 and TRBJ2-1; 7 bases map to TRBD1. The CDR3 runs 16 residues. V lost 1 base and J lost 4; bases outside the gene matches: 7. CDR1 is LGHNA and CDR2 is YSLEER in the germline V gene. CDR3 sequence (DNA): TGCGCCAGCAGCCAAGCCTTGGGGGACAGTTACAATGAGCAGTTCTTC. Its translation is CASSQALGDSYNEQFF.

This chain joins TRBV12-3 or TRBV12-4 and TRBJ2-7, with D perhaps TRBD1 (5 bases). Trimming removed 2 bases from V and 5 bases from J, with 10 bases in between. CDR3 length: 13 amino acids. CDR3 DNA: TGTGCCAGCAGTTTACGGCAGGGTGACGAGCAGTACTTC. It codes for CASSLRQGDEQYF.

The rearrangement links TRBV12-3 or TRBV12-4 to TRBJ2-1; a weak D match, TRBD2 (5 bases). Trimming shortened V by 5 bases and J by 7 bases, and 9 bases separated the two germline ends. This CDR3 spans 12 amino acids. CDR3 nucleotide sequence: TGTGCCAGCAGTAGTAGGGAGAATGAGCAGTTCTTC. Translated: CASSSRENEQFF.

The V and J genes are TRBV9 and TRBJ2-7, with D unclear. The CDR3 sequence is 15 residues long. The V end was cut by 0 bases, the J end by 2 bases, with 12 bases between. Germline V gives CDR1 SGDLS, CDR2 YYNGEE. The CDR3 spells CASSVGGDGAYEQYF. Here the CDR3 DNA reads TGTGCCAGCAGCGTAGGAGGCGACGGAGCCTACGAGCAGTACTTC.

The CDR3 nucleotides read TGTGCCAGCAGCGCGACAGGGGGTCGGGGCAATGGCTACACCTTC. Translating gives CASSATGGRGNGYTF. V and J are TRBV16 and TRBJ1-2, with 9 bases matching TRBD1. Germline CDR1 KGHSY, CDR2 FQNENV. Germline trimming cut 5 bases from V and 6 bases from J; bases unmatched to any gene: 10. CDR3 size: 15 residues.